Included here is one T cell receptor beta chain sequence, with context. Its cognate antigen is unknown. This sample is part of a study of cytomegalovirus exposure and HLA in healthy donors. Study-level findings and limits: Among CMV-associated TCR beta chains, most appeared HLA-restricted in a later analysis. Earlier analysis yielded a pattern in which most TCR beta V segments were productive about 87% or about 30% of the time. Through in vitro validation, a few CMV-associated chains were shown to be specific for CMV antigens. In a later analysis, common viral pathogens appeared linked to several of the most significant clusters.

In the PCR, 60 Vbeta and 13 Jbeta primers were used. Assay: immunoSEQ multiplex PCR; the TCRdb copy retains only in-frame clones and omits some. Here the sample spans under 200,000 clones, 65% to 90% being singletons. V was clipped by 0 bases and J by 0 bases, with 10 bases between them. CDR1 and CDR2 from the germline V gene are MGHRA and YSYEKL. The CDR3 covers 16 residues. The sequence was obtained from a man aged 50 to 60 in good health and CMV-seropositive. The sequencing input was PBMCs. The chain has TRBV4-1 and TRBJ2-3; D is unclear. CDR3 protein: CASSQDPGPSTDTQYF. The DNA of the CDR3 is TGCGCCAGCAGCCAAGACCCGGGTCCTAGCACAGATACGCAGTATTTT.